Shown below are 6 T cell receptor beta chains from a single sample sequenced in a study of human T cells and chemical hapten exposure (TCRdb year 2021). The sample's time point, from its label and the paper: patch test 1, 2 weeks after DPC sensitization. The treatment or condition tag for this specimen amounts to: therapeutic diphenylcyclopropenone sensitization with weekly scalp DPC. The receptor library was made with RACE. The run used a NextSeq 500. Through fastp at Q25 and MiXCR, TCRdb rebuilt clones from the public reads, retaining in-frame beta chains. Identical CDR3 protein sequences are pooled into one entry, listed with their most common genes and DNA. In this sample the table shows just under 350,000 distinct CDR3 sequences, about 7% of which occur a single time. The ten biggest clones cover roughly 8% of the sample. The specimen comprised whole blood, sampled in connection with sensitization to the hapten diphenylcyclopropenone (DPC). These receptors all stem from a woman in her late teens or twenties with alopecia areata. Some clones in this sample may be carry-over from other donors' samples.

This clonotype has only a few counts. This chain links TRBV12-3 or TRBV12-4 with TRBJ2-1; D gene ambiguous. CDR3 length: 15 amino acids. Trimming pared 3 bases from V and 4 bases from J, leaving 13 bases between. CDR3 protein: CASSFSGPRYNEQFF. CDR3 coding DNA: TGTGCCAGCAGTTTTTCAGGTCCCCGATACAATGAGCAGTTCTTC.

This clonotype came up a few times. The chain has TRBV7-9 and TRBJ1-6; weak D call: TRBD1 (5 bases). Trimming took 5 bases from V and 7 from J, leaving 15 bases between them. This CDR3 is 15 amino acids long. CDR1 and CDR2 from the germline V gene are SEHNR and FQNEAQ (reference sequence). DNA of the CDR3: TGTGCCAGCAGCGGAAGAGGGGCAGGGAATTCACCCCTCCACTTT. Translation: CASSGRGAGNSPLHF.

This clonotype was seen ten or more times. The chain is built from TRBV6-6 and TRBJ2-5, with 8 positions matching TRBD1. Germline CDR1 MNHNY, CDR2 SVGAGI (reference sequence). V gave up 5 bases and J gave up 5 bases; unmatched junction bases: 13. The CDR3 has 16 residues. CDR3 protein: CASSQLRQGSTETQYF. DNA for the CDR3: TGTGCCAGCAGTCAACTACGACAGGGGAGCACGGAGACCCAGTACTTC.

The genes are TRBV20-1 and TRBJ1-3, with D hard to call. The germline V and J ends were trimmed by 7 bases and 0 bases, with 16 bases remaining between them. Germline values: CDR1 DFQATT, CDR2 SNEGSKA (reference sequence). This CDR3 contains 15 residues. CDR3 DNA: TGCAGTGTTTGGTCCGGCACCCGCTCTGGAAACACCATATATTTT. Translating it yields CSVWSGTRSGNTIYF.

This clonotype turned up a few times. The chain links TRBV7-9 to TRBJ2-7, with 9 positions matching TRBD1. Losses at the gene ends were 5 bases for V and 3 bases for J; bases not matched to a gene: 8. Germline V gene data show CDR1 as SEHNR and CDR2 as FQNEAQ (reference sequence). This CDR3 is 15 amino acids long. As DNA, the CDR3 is TGTGCCAGCAGCCTACAGGGGGCGCGGGGCTACGAGCAGTACTTC. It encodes CASSLQGARGYEQYF.

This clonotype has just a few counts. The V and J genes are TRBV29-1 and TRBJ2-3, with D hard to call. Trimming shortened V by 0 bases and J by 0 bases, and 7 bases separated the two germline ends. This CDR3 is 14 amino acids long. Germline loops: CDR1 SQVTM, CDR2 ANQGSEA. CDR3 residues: CSVEDRLSTDTQYF. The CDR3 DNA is TGCAGCGTTGAAGATAGGCTGAGCACAGATACGCAGTATTTT.